Included here is one TCR beta chain sequence, with context. Original analysis: Using reference gene primer amplification, nucleated cell counts were estimated. Assay: immunoSEQ multiplex PCR; the TCRdb copy retains only in-frame clones and omits some. Clone size and the V and J calls come from that table; the DNA yielded D and trimming. Of 60,000 to 100,000 clones listed, approximately 90% were seen once; the top ten hold around 4.5%. This sample is part of a study of blood T cell repertoires in COVID-19. The wider study: The United States, Italy and Spain provided the acute and convalescent COVID-19 samples. Sources were T cells, B-cell-depleted T cells, or PBMCs; the material itself was cDNA or gDNA.

V lost 4 bases to trimming and J lost 2 bases; unmatched junction nucleotides: 7. CDR3 length: 16 residues. Germline V lookup: CDR1 LNHDA, CDR2 SQIVND (reference sequence). The sequence was collected from a man aged 50 to 60 with active COVID-19. The J gene is TRBJ2-3, the V gene TRBV19, with TRBD1 identical over 9 bases. The sequenced material came from peripheral blood. This CDR3 reads CASSRRTGAPTDTQYF. The CDR3 DNA sequence: TGTGCCAGTAGTAGAAGGACAGGGGCCCCCACAGATACGCAGTATTTT.